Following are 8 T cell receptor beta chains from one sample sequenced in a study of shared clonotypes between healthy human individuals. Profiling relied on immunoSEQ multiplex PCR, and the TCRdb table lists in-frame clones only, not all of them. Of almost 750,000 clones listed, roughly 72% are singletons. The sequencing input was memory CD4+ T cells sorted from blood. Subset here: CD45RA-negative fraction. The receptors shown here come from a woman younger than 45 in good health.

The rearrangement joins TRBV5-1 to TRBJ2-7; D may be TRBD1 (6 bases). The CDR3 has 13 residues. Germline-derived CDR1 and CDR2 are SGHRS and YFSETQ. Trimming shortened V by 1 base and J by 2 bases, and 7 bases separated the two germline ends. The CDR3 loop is CASSLTGPYEQYF. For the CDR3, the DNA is TGCGCCAGCAGCTTGACAGGGCCCTACGAGCAGTACTTC.

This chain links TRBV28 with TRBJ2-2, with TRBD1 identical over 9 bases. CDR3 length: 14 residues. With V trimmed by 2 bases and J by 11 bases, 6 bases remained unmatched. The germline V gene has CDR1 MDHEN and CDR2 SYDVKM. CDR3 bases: TGTGCCAGCAGTTTACCATTGACAGGGGGTGAGCTGTTTTTT. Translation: CASSLPLTGGELFF.

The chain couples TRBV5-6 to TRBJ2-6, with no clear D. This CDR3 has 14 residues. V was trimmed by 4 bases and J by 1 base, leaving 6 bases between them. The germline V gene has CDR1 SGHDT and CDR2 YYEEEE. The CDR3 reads CASSASSGANVLTF. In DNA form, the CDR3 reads TGTGCCAGCAGCGCCTCGTCTGGGGCCAACGTCCTGACTTTC.

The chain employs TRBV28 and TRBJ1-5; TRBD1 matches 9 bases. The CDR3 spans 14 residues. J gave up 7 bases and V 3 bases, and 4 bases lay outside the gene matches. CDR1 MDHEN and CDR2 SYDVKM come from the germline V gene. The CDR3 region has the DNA TGTGCCAGCAGTTTTGTGACAGGGGGACAGCCCCAGCATTTT. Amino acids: CASSFVTGGQPQHF.

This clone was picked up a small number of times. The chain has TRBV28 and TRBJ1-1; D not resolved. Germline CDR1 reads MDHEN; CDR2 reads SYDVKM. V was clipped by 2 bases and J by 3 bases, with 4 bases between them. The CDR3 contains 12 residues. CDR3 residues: CASSLRDTEAFF. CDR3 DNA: TGTGCCAGCAGTTTAAGGGACACTGAAGCTTTCTTT.

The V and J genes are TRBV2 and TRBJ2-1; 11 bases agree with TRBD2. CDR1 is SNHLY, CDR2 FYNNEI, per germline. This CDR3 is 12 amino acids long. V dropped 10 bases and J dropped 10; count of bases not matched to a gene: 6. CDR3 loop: CAIHGLAGEQFF. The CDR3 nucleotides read TGTGCCATCCATGGACTAGCGGGCGAGCAGTTCTTC.

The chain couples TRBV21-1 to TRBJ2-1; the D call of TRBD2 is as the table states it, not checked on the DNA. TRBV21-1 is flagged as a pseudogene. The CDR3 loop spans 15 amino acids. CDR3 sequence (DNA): TGTGCCAGCAGCAAACTTAGTGCCAACTACAATGAGCAGTTCTTC. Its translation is CASSKLSANYNEQFF.

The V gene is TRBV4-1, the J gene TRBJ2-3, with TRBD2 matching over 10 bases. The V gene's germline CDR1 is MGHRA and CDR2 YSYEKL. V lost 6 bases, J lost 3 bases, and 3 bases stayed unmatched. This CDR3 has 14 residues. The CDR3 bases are TGCGCCAGCAGAGCGGGAGGGCCGACAGATACGCAGTATTTT. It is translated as CASRAGGPTDTQYF.